This T cell receptor beta chain emerged from a study of CD8 T cells in ankylosing spondylitis. This CDR3 is built from 14 residues. V was pared by 3 bases and J by 2 bases, with 3 bases of the junction left unmatched. CDR1 and CDR2 (germline): SGDLS, YYNGEE. TCRdb reprocessed the 5' RACE reads with MiXCR, giving one entry per CDR3 protein. The sample consists of more than 7,500 distinct CDR3 sequences, 3.9% of them appearing once. Sequencing was performed on blood, either unsorted or a sorted T cell fraction (not recorded which). The V and J genes are TRBV9 and TRBJ1-1; 8 bases map to TRBD1. This TCR came from a female donor with ankylosing spondylitis or in good health (not recorded which). The chain's CDR3 is CASSEDRVNTEAFF. The CDR3 bases are TGTGCCAGCAGCGAGGACAGGGTAAACACTGAAGCTTTCTTT.